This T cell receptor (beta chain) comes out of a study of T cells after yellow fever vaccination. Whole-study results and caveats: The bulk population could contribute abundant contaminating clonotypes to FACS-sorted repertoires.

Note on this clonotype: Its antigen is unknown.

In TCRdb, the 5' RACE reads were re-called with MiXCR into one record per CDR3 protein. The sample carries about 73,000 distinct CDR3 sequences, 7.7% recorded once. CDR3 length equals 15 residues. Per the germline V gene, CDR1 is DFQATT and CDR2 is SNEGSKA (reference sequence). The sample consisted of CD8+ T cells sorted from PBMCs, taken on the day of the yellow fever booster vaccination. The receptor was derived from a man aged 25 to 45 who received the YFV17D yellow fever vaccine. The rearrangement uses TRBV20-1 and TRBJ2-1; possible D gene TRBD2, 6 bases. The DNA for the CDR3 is TGCCCCCAGTTGTTGGTTAGCGGAACCTACAATGAGCAGTTCTTC. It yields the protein CPQLLVSGTYNEQFF.